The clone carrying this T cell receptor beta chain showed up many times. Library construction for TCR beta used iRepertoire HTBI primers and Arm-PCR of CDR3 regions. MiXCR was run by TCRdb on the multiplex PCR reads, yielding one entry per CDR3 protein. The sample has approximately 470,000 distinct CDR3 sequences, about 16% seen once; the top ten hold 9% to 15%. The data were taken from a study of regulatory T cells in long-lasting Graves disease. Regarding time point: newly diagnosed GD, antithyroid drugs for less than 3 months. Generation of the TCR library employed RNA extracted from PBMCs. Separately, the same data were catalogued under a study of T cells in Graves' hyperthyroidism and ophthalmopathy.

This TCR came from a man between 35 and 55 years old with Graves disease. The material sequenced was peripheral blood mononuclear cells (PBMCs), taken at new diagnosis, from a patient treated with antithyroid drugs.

Written as DNA, the CDR3 is TGTGCCAGCAGGCGGAGGGGCGGGGATACCTACGAGCAGTACTTC. It codes for CASRRRGGDTYEQYF. The chain combines TRBV12-3 or TRBV12-4 with TRBJ2-7; D is possibly TRBD2 (6 bases). V was shortened by 6 bases and J by 2 bases, with 17 bases between the two germline ends. This CDR3 region has 15 residues.